Described below is a single TCR beta chain sequence and its context. No antigen is known for it. Some clones are missing from TCRdb's copy, which holds only in-frame ones; the method was immunoSEQ multiplex PCR. The table shows about 150,000 clones, with around 88% occurring only once. The CDR3 sequence is 18 residues long. In germline, CDR1 is SGHRS, CDR2 YFSETQ. V lost 1 base and J 0 bases, leaving 20 bases between the germline ends. These data originate in a study of T cell responses to AZD1222 COVID-19 vaccine. General study findings and limits: Females outnumbered males among donors, who were mostly white British; clonal diversity was possibly underestimated. Among spike-specific TCRs, nearly half reportedly target unmutated variant regions.

The rearrangement uses TRBV5-1 and TRBJ2-7, with D tentatively TRBD1 (5 bases). This TCR came from an adult in good health. The specimen comprised peripheral blood, sampled on day 0 of MenACWY control vaccination. As DNA, the CDR3 is TGCGCCAGCAGCTTGCGATCGGTTGCCAGGGTAGGCTCCTACGAGCAGTACTTC. Translating it yields CASSLRSVARVGSYEQYF. The variable domain in full, with the rest retrieved from reference TRBV5-1 and TRBJ2-7, is KAGVTQTPRYLIKTRGQQVTLSCSPISGHRSVSWYQQTPGQGLQFLFEYFSETQRNKGNFPGRFSGRQFSNSRSEMNVSTLELGDSALYLCASSLRSVARVGSYEQYFGPGTRLTVT.